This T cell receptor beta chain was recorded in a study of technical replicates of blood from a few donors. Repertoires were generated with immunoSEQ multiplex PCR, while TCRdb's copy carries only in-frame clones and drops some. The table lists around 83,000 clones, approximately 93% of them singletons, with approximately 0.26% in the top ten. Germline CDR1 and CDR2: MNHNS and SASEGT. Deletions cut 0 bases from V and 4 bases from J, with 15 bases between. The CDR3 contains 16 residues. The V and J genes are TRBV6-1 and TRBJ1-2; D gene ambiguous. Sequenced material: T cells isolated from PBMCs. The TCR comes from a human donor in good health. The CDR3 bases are TGTGCCAGCAGTGAAGCGGCGGAGGAGACCGCCTATGGCTACACCTTC. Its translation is CASSEAAEETAYGYTF.